Listed below are T cell receptor beta chains from one sample, sequenced in a study of human T cells and chemical hapten exposure. TCRdb analysed the RACE reads with MiXCR anew, one entry per CDR3 protein. The sample carries fewer than 80,000 distinct CDR3 sequences, approximately 9.9% recorded once. The sequencing used whole blood, collected in connection with sensitization to the hapten diphenylcyclopropenone (DPC). The origin of the receptors is a woman aged 25 to 39 with alopecia areata. Some clones in this sample may be carry-over from other donors' samples. Each CDR3 is given with its conserved first and last residue. D genes are given only for firm matches.

d_gene	j_gene	v_gene	CDR3aa
.	TRBJ1-2	TRBV5-1	CASSEDRTAHYGYTF
.	TRBJ2-7	TRBV7-8	CASSHRPTTLREQYF
.	TRBJ1-2	TRBV10-3	CAISQDSTYGYTF
.	TRBJ1-2	TRBV29-1	CSVRRTANYGYTF
TRBD1	TRBJ1-5	TRBV7-2	CASSLGQGNNQPQHF
.	TRBJ2-1	TRBV24-1	CATSDAQSDNEQFF
.	TRBJ1-1	TRBV7-9	CASSLVQTEAFF
.	TRBJ1-2	TRBV5-4	CASSLVDRTAYGYTF
.	TRBJ1-1	TRBV12-3/TRBV12-4	CASSLNRYTEAFF
TRBD1	TRBJ1-2	TRBV20-1	CSARDGRDRGYGYTF
.	TRBJ1-5	TRBV15	CATSRDFGVPGNQPQHF
TRBD1	TRBJ1-2	TRBV5-6	CASSPDRAGGYTF
.	TRBJ2-3	TRBV15	CATSEPYTDTQYF
TRBD2	TRBJ2-1	TRBV29-1	CSVDRGVQEQFF
.	TRBJ2-6	TRBV5-4	CASSLGRSGANVLTF
.	TRBJ1-6	TRBV5-1	CASSSTGSPLHF
.	TRBJ2-2	TRBV24-1	CATSDYPGTGELFF
.	TRBJ2-1	TRBV20-1	CSASGYNEQFF
TRBD2	TRBJ2-5	TRBV28	CASSRSGSKTQYF
TRBD2	TRBJ2-3	TRBV7-6	CASGGRGATSTDTQYF
TRBD1	TRBJ2-7	TRBV4-3	CASSLFGQGSSYEQYF